The source of this TCR beta chain is a study of shared clonotypes between healthy human individuals. Some clones are missing from TCRdb's copy, which holds only in-frame ones; the method was immunoSEQ multiplex PCR. The repertoire holds about 2.4 million clones, with 93% as singletons. CDR1 is SEHNR and CDR2 is FQNEAQ in the germline V gene (reference sequence). Trimming took 2 bases from V and 6 from J; bases not matched to a gene: 8. This CDR3 has 16 amino acids. In this sample, this clone turned up once. This TCR was recovered from a man younger than 35 in good health. Some clones in this sample may be carry-over from other donors' samples. The source material was naive CD4+ T cells from PBMCs. As to subset: CD45RA+ positively selected. J is TRBJ2-3 and V is TRBV7-9, with 10 bases aligning to TRBD2. The CDR3: CASSLRASGSPDTQYF. The CDR3 DNA follows: TGTGCCAGCAGCTTAAGGGCTAGCGGGAGTCCCGATACGCAGTATTTT.